This T cell receptor (beta chain) was identified in a study of cytomegalovirus exposure and HLA in healthy donors. Only one count was recorded for this clone. The PCR used 60 Vbeta and 13 Jbeta primers. This table comes from immunoSEQ multiplex PCR, and its TCRdb copy is limited to in-frame clones, with some not included. The sample has 84,000 or so clones, over 75% seen once. Losses at the gene ends were 5 bases for V and 10 bases for J; bases not matched to a gene: 8. CDR3 size: 14 residues. Germline assignment: CDR1 SGHTA and CDR2 FQGNSA. The receptor was isolated from a human donor in good health. Sequencing used PBMCs. This chain joins TRBV7-2 and TRBJ2-1, with 10 bases aligning to TRBD2. The CDR3 nucleotides are TGTGCCAGCAGCCTAAGGACTAGCGGTGGAGAGCAGTTCTTC. Translated, it gives CASSLRTSGGEQFF. The full variable domain, in which reference TRBV7-2 and TRBJ2-1 provide the parts outside the CDR3, is GAGVSQSPSNKVTEKGKDVELRCDPISGHTALYWYRQSLGQGLEFLIYFQGNSAPDKSGLPSDRFSAERTGGSVSTLTIQRTQQEDSAVYLCASSLRTSGGEQFFGPGTRLTVL.